This T cell receptor (beta chain) was recorded in a study of T-cell memory formation after mild COVID-19 (dated by TCRdb to the early 2020s). About the investigation overall: TCR sequence clusters from the two donors were found to be largely donor specific. In two donors, T-cell clones that expanded and contracted after mild COVID-19 were followed by sequencing TCRalpha and TCRbeta repertoires longitudinally. The cohort comprised two young, previously healthy adult volunteers, one female and one male. Broader findings and caveats from the paper: The second-wave clones that peaked on day 37 were not confirmed to be SARS-CoV-2 specific. The study included only a couple of mild cases, and larger cohorts that include severe cases with pre-infection samples were judged to be necessary. From day 15 to 85, contracting clones showed balanced CD4/CD8 phenotypes, whereas a second wave of clones that expanded from day 15 to 37 leaned towards CD4+. Contracting CD4+ clones turned up mainly in the CM and EM memory subsets, whereas EMRA was where CD8+ clones were enriched. Some responding clones were found in pre-infection memory, which suggests that pre-existing cross-reactive memory T cells took part in the SARS-CoV-2 response.

Of note for this clonotype: Its antigen has not been determined. Base-call qualities are not available, and no considerably larger clone is one nucleotide away.

Ficoll-Paque density gradient centrifugation was used to isolate PBMCs. CDR1 and CDR2 were assigned from the germline V gene (reference sequence) as SGHKS and YYEKEE. The CDR3 starts with the cysteine, ends with the phenylalanine, and has 14 residues. Only the CDR3 region is kept as DNA, spanning 42 bases read in frame from base 1. V is cut by 4 bases and J by 3 bases, and the space between the germline ends is 13 bases. The listed sequencing device is Illumina NovaSeq 6000. cDNA libraries for TCRalpha and TCRbeta were prepared by 5'RACE using constant-segment primers, with sample barcodes and unique molecular identifiers added. RNA was extracted from every sample with Trizol reagent. Libraries were amplified in two PCR steps, with a second sample barcode and Illumina TruSeq adapters added in the second step. Libraries were sequenced on an Illumina NovaSeq with 2 x 150 bp paired-end reads. In the source study's methods: The reads were demultiplexed and collapsed into UMI-guided consensus sequences using migec v1.2.7. Using mixcr v2.1.11, the UMI consensuses were aligned to TRA and TRB V and J templates and assembled into clonotypes. Clonotypes were classified as expanded or contracted when called significant by both edgeR and NoisET, with noise models trained on biological replicates. For edgeR calls, a false discovery rate-adjusted p below 0.01 and a log2 fold-change threshold of 1 were applied. As an exploratory analysis of dynamics, max-normalized trajectories of the 1000 most abundant clonotypes were examined with PCA combined with hierarchical clustering. Each responding clone was given a CD4 or CD8 phenotype based on the CD4+ and CD8+ repertoires, which had been sequenced separately. TCRdb reprocessing: public reads trimmed at Q25 with fastp, clones called with MiXCR, in-frame beta chains kept. Rows matching on CDR3 protein sequence are summarized as one entry with the most common DNA and genes. These V and J calls are TCRdb output, not the study's own analysis. The sample table lists some 210,000 distinct CDR3 sequences, 15% to 20% of them with a count of one. 2% to 2.5% of the sample comes from the top ten.

Specimen: PBMCs or a T cell subset sorted from them (not recorded which). This sequence originates from an adult woman who had mild COVID-19 (a few samples of this study predate the infection). The sample titles of this study are shuffled in the database, so cell type and time point are left out; the donor was told from shared clones. The chain is encoded by TRBV5-5 joined to TRBJ2-5; no D gene call is confident. The sequenced DNA is TGTGCCAGCAGCCCCCTTGGCGTAGAAGAGACCCAGTACTTC. It encodes CASSPLGVEETQYF.